One and the same sample provided the 14 T cell receptor beta chains below, sequenced in a study of T cell responses to AZD1222 COVID-19 vaccine. Sequencing was performed with immunoSEQ multiplex PCR; in TCRdb, only in-frame clones are kept and a portion is missing. The repertoire includes 140,000 or so clones, under 95% of them detected once, and under 2% sits in the top ten. This material consisted of peripheral blood, taken on day 0 of AZD1222 vaccination. Receptor source: an adult in good health.

The V and J genes are TRBV5-1 and TRBJ2-5; a possible D gene is TRBD1 (7 bases). V gave up 0 bases and J gave up 5 bases, with 17 bases separating them. CDR1 and CDR2 (germline): SGHRS, YFSETQ. The CDR3 runs to 16 residues. As DNA, the CDR3 is TGCGCCAGCAGCTTGGCGGGGGTGACAGGGTACGAGACCCAGTACTTC. Its translation: CASSLAGVTGYETQYF.

V is TRBV14 and J is TRBJ2-3; tentative D call: TRBD2 (6 bases). The V end was cut by 2 bases, the J end by 4 bases, with 16 bases between. Germline V lookup: CDR1 SGHDN, CDR2 FVKESK. The length of the CDR3 is 16 residues. CDR3 amino acids: CASSQRAGRSADTQYF. The CDR3 region has the DNA TGTGCCAGCAGCCAAAGGGCAGGGAGGTCGGCAGATACGCAGTATTTT.

The chain uses TRBV10-3 and TRBJ2-7; D is undetermined. CDR3 size: 14 residues. CDR1 is ENHRY and CDR2 is SYGVKD in the germline V gene. Deletions cut 0 bases from V and 3 bases from J, with 9 bases between. This CDR3 is CAISESRADYEQYF. The CDR3 DNA reads TGTGCCATCAGTGAGTCCCGGGCGGACTACGAGCAGTACTTC.

The chain recombines TRBV19 with TRBJ2-7; 11 bases agree with TRBD1. CDR3 length equals 16 residues. Germline-derived CDR1 and CDR2 are LNHDA and SQIVND (reference sequence). V was pared by 5 bases and J by 2 bases, with 8 bases of the junction left unmatched. The DNA of the CDR3 is TGTGCCAGTAGTGTCGCCCCGGGACAGGGGGCCTACGAGCAGTACTTC. This gives the protein CASSVAPGQGAYEQYF.

This chain connects TRBV4-1 to TRBJ1-4, with 7 bases lining up with TRBD1. The CDR3 totals 15 residues. The junction had 6 bases not matched to a gene; V was cut back by 3 bases and J by 5 bases. The germline V gene has CDR1 MGHRA and CDR2 YSYEKL. CDR3 DNA: TGCGCCAGCAGCCAGGCCGACAGGGCGAATGAAAAACTGTTTTTT. It yields the protein CASSQADRANEKLFF.

CDR3 sequence: CASGFGTSGFYEQYF. CDR3 sequence (DNA): TGTGCTAGTGGTTTCGGGACTAGCGGTTTCTACGAGCAGTACTTC. This chain uses TRBV12-5 with TRBJ2-7, with 11 bases that match TRBD2. V lost 3 bases, J lost 3 bases, and 4 bases stayed unmatched. Germline-derived CDR1 and CDR2 are LGHNT and FRNRAP. This CDR3 has 15 residues.

The gene calls are TRBV10-3 and TRBJ1-4; no clear D. CDR1 ENHRY and CDR2 SYGVKD come from the germline V gene. CDR3 length: 12 amino acids. Deletions cut 3 bases from V and 6 bases from J, with 5 bases between. Here the CDR3 reads CAISDGYEKLFF. The CDR3 DNA reads TGTGCCATCAGTGATGGGTATGAAAAACTGTTTTTT.

This clone was seen once. The chain combines TRBV11-2 with TRBJ1-6; no clear D gene. The CDR3 is made up of 16 amino acids. Germline V CDR1 and CDR2: SGHAT, FQNNGV. The V and J ends lost 1 base and 5 bases respectively, with 12 bases between them. CDR3: CASSLVGVGDNSPLHF. The DNA of the CDR3 is TGTGCCAGCAGCTTAGTCGGGGTCGGCGATAATTCACCCCTCCACTTT.

On this clone: In the same sample, other DNA sequences code for this CDR3. The chain uses TRBV18 and TRBJ2-5; D remains ambiguous. The germline CDR1 and CDR2 sequences are KGHSH and LQKENI. V was shortened by 3 bases and J by 4 bases, with 3 bases between the two germline ends. The CDR3 has 11 residues. CDR3 sequence: CASSPRETQYF. CDR3 coding DNA: TGTGCCAGCTCACCCCGAGAGACCCAGTACTTC.

Concerning this clone itself: Other DNA variants within this sample encode the same CDR3. This rearrangement joins TRBV27 to TRBJ2-7; tentatively, D is TRBD2 (7 bases). Germline values: CDR1 MNHEY, CDR2 SMNVEV (reference sequence). CDR3 length: 14 residues. V lost 2 bases and J 2 bases, leaving 10 bases between the germline ends. CDR3 amino acids: CASSLGGGAYEQYF. The CDR3 DNA reads TGTGCCAGCAGTTTAGGCGGGGGCGCCTACGAGCAGTACTTC.

V usage is TRBV7-6 and J usage is TRBJ1-1, with a possible D match to TRBD1 (5 bases). V lost 5 bases, J lost 8 bases, and 21 bases lay in between. Germline-derived CDR1 and CDR2 are SGHVS and FNYEAQ. This CDR3 is 15 amino acids long. CDR3 in DNA: TGTGCCAGCAGCCTATGGGGGGAAGATGGGGCGGAAGCTTTCTTT. Amino acids: CASSLWGEDGAEAFF. Looking up the rest from reference TRBV7-6 and TRBJ1-1 gives the full variable domain: GAGVSQSPRYKVTKRGQDVALRCDPISGHVSLYWYRQALGQGPEFLTYFNYEAQQDKSGLPNDRFSAERPEGSISTLTIQRTEQRDSAMYRCASSLWGEDGAEAFFGQGTRLTVV.

The genes are TRBV6-5 and TRBJ2-3; D is perhaps TRBD1 or TRBD2 (5 bases each). CDR3 length equals 13 residues. CDR1 and CDR2 from the germline V gene are MNHEY and SVGAGI. V was shortened by 2 bases and J by 9 bases, with 12 bases between the two germline ends. CDR3 protein: CASSYGAEGTQYF. The DNA for the CDR3 is TGTGCCAGCAGTTACGGGGCCGAGGGGACGCAGTATTTT.

V gene TRBV19 combines with J gene TRBJ2-7, with D tentatively TRBD1 or TRBD2 (5 bases each). Germline V gives CDR1 LNHDA, CDR2 SQIVND (reference sequence). There are 16 residues in the CDR3. V lost 3 bases and J lost 4, with 19 bases in between. The CDR3 is CASSMGRAGIGYEQYF. The CDR3 DNA reads TGTGCCAGTAGTATGGGGCGGGCAGGGATTGGTTACGAGCAGTACTTC.

The CDR3 spells CAISDGGAANYGYTF. The CDR3 DNA is TGTGCCATCAGTGATGGTGGGGCAGCTAACTATGGCTACACCTTC. This rearrangement joins TRBV10-3 to TRBJ1-2; D possibly corresponds to TRBD1 (5 bases). Germline V gives CDR1 ENHRY, CDR2 SYGVKD. The CDR3 loop spans 15 amino acids. Trimming left V 3 bases short and J 0 bases short, with 11 bases between.